A selection of T cell receptor beta chains follows, all from one sample in a study of blood T cell repertoires in COVID-19. Sequenced by immunoSEQ multiplex PCR; TCRdb stores in-frame clones only, minus some. The profile covers over 200,000 clones, with about 90% appearing a single time and 10% to 12% taken by the ten largest. The sequenced sample consisted of PBMCs or T cells enriched from blood (not recorded which). The source is a man aged 30-40 years who had recovered from COVID-19. Each CDR3 is given with its conserved first and last residue. D genes are given only for firm matches. Where a row states a size, it is once, few, many or the class of an expanded clone; other rows omit it.

clone_size	j_call	v_call	d_call	cdr3_aa	cdr3_nt
NA	TRBJ2-3	TRBV28	TRBD2	CASSSGGASDTQYF	TGTGCCAGCAGTAGCGGGGGGGCTTCAGATACGCAGTATTTT
NA	TRBJ1-1	TRBV19	TRBD1	CASSRTGTLMNTEAFF	TGTGCCAGTAGTAGGACAGGGACCCTCATGAACACTGAAGCTTTCTTT
NA	TRBJ1-2	TRBV19	TRBD1	CASSTRDRVSYGYTF	TGTGCCAGTAGTACCCGGGACAGGGTCAGCTATGGCTACACCTTC
NA	TRBJ2-1	TRBV30	TRBD2	CAWSVWGGEQFF	TGTGCCTGGAGTGTTTGGGGGGGGGAGCAGTTCTTC
NA	TRBJ2-1	TRBV7-9	TRBD1	CASSLAGTGGINEQFF	TGTGCCAGCAGCTTAGCTGGGACAGGGGGGATCAATGAGCAGTTCTTC
NA	TRBJ1-5	TRBV7-6	NA	CASSLAFGGEDLRQPQHF	TGTGCCAGCAGCTTAGCCTTTGGAGGGGAGGACTTACGTCAGCCCCAGCATTTT
NA	TRBJ2-7	TRBV19	TRBD1	CASSVPGQGTYEQYF	TGTGCCAGTAGTGTTCCGGGACAGGGTACCTACGAGCAGTACTTC
NA	TRBJ2-7	TRBV19	TRBD1	CASSPVQGQGSYEQYF	TGTGCCAGTAGTCCGGTCCAAGGACAGGGGTCCTACGAGCAGTACTTC
once	TRBJ1-3	TRBV28	NA	CASTSSGNTIYF	TGTGCCAGCACCTCTTCTGGAAACACCATATATTTT
NA	TRBJ2-1	TRBV9	NA	CASSVDLMSNEQFF	TGTGCCAGCAGCGTAGACCTCATGAGCAATGAGCAGTTCTTC
NA	TRBJ2-7	TRBV7-9	NA	CATKDRDLPYEQYF	TGTGCCACCAAAGATCGGGACTTACCCTACGAGCAGTACTTC
NA	TRBJ2-3	TRBV7-9	TRBD2	CASSLWTSGGVSTDTQYF	TGTGCCAGCAGCCTCTGGACTAGCGGGGGGGTTAGCACAGATACGCAGTATTTT
many	TRBJ2-7	TRBV6-2/TRBV6-3	TRBD2	CASSYEGTSSYEQYF	TGTGCCAGCAGTTACGAGGGGACTAGCTCCTACGAGCAGTACTTC
NA	TRBJ1-2	TRBV5-1	TRBD1	CASSDDRGGYGYTF	TGCGCCAGCAGCGACGACAGGGGGGGCTATGGCTACACCTTC
NA	TRBJ2-2	TRBV28	NA	CATQAGVAGTGELFF	TGTGCCACACAGGCAGGGGTAGCGGGCACCGGGGAGCTGTTTTTT
NA	TRBJ2-5	TRBV4-1	TRBD1	CASSQDRVGGKKTQYF	TGCGCCAGCAGCCAGGACAGGGTCGGTGGTAAAAAGACCCAGTACTTC
NA	TRBJ1-5	TRBV6-5	TRBD1	CASRQGSNQPQHF	TGTGCCAGCCGACAGGGTAGCAATCAGCCCCAGCATTTT
NA	TRBJ2-7	TRBV20-1	TRBD2	CSASSGRILGYEQYF	TGCAGTGCTAGTAGCGGGAGGATCCTAGGTTACGAGCAGTACTTC
NA	TRBJ2-7	TRBV27	TRBD1	CASSLRPGGQGGYEQYF	TGTGCCAGCAGCCTTCGACCAGGGGGACAGGGAGGCTACGAGCAGTACTTC
NA	TRBJ1-3	TRBV24-1	NA	CATGPNSGNTIYF	TGTGCCACCGGTCCTAACTCTGGAAACACCATATATTTT
NA	TRBJ2-7	TRBV27	NA	CASSLSGSYEQYF	TGTGCCAGCAGTTTATCCGGTTCCTACGAGCAGTACTTC
NA	TRBJ2-7	TRBV4-2	TRBD1	CASSPETGAISYEQYF	TGTGCCAGCAGCCCCGAGACAGGGGCTATTTCCTACGAGCAGTACTTC
NA	TRBJ2-1	TRBV2	NA	CASSGDFFEQFF	TGTGCCAGCAGTGGAGACTTTTTTGAGCAGTTCTTC
NA	TRBJ1-2	TRBV21-1	NA	CASSKSRGFKDRGPNYGYTF	TGTGCCAGCAGCAAAAGTAGGGGTTTTAAGGACAGGGGCCCCAACTATGGCTACACCTTC
NA	TRBJ1-6	TRBV30	NA	CAWSEGEPLHF	TGTGCCTGGAGTGAAGGGGAACCCCTCCACTTT
NA	TRBJ1-6	TRBV13	TRBD1	CASSWTGGGYNSPLHF	TGTGCCAGCAGCTGGACAGGGGGAGGCTATAATTCACCCCTCCACTTT
NA	TRBJ1-3	TRBV9	NA	CASGSHGGNTIYF	TGTGCCAGCGGATCACACGGGGGAAACACCATATATTTT
few	TRBJ2-7	TRBV28	TRBD1	CASSRQGQKSYEQYF	TGTGCCAGCAGCCGCCAGGGACAGAAAAGCTACGAGCAGTACTTC
NA	TRBJ1-6	TRBV7-9	NA	CASSQARVGGSPLHF	TGTGCCAGCAGTCAAGCGAGGGTGGGCGGTTCACCCCTCCACTTT
NA	TRBJ2-1	TRBV5-1	TRBD2	CASSPPGTSGRLGEQFF	TGCGCCAGCAGCCCACCCGGGACTAGCGGGAGGTTGGGTGAGCAGTTCTTC
few	TRBJ2-7	TRBV28	NA	CASSSPQGSEQYF	TGTGCCAGCAGTTCCCCCCAGGGTTCCGAGCAGTACTTC
NA	TRBJ1-2	TRBV5-1	NA	CASSFDRYGYTF	TGCGCCAGCAGCTTCGACAGGTATGGCTACACCTTC
NA	TRBJ2-7	TRBV23-1	NA	CASSGTATYEQYF	TGCGCCAGCAGTGGTACAGCTACCTACGAGCAGTACTTC
NA	TRBJ2-7	TRBV6-5	TRBD1	CASRDRYEQYF	TGTGCCAGCAGGGACAGGTACGAGCAGTACTTC
NA	TRBJ1-2	TRBV27	NA	CASTQVGVPNYGYTF	TGTGCCAGCACCCAGGTTGGCGTTCCTAACTATGGCTACACCTTC
NA	TRBJ2-7	TRBV3-1/TRBV3-2	TRBD2	CASSPLFGGGYEQYF	TGTGCCAGCAGCCCCCTCTTTGGGGGGGGCTACGAGCAGTACTTC
few	TRBJ1-3	TRBV19	TRBD1	CASRKGTAGSGNTIYF	TGTGCCAGTAGAAAAGGGACAGCCGGCTCTGGAAACACCATATATTTT
NA	TRBJ1-3	TRBV4-2	NA	CASSQEEASFGNTIYF	TGTGCCAGCAGCCAAGAGGAGGCGTCGTTCGGAAACACCATATATTTT
NA	TRBJ1-4	TRBV28	TRBD1	CASRDRVANEKLFF	TGTGCCAGCAGAGACAGGGTGGCAAATGAAAAACTGTTTTTT
NA	TRBJ2-7	TRBV5-1	TRBD2	CASSLLAGGSDEQYF	TGCGCCAGCAGCTTGTTAGCGGGAGGGTCCGACGAGCAGTACTTC
NA	TRBJ2-2	TRBV5-1	TRBD1	CASSLGQGLDTGELFF	TGCGCCAGCAGCCTAGGACAGGGGTTGGACACCGGGGAGCTGTTTTTT